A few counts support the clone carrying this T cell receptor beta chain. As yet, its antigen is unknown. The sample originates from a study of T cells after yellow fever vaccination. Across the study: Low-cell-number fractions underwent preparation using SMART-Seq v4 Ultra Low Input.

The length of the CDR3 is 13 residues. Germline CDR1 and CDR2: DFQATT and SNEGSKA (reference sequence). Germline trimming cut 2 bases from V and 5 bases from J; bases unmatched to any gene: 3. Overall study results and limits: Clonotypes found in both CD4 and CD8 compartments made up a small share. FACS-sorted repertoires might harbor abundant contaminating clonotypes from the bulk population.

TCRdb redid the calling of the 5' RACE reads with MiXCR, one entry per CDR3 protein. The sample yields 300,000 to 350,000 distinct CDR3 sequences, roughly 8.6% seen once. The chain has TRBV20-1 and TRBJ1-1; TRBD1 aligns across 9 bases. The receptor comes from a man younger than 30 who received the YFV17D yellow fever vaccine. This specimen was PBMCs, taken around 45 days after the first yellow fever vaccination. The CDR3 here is CSARQDRGTEAFF. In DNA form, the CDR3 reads TGCAGTGCTAGACAGGACAGGGGAACTGAAGCTTTCTTT.